This note documents a single T cell receptor (beta chain) sequence. The data were produced by immunoSEQ multiplex PCR, yet TCRdb's version contains in-frame clones alone and is incomplete. The sample records 290,000 or so clones, roughly 80% being singletons. This sample is part of a study of blood T cell repertoires in COVID-19. Clinical history reported by participants formed the basis on which cohorts were assigned. In the 2 weeks before study entry, exposed participants met a COVID-19 case, which was PCR-confirmed or clinician-diagnosed. This CDR3 has 14 residues. Trimming left V 4 bases short and J 8 bases short, with 17 bases between. Germline V gene lookup returns CDR1 LNHDA and CDR2 SQIVND (reference sequence).

This sequence joins TRBV19 and TRBJ1-2, with D maybe TRBD1 (5 bases). Sequenced material: PBMCs or T cells enriched from blood (not recorded which). This TCR was sampled from a middle-aged man who had been exposed to COVID-19. CDR3 sequence: CASSRQNDARGYTF. Written as DNA, the CDR3 is TGTGCCAGTAGTAGACAGAACGACGCGAGAGGCTACACCTTC.